This TCR beta chain was sequenced in a study of regulatory T cells in long-lasting Graves disease. Findings and limits, study-wide: Those with persistent disease had in common more public clonotypes (more than 2,500) than new patients (approximately 990).

Time point here: persistent/refractory GD, antithyroid drugs over 5 years with positive TRAb. Extracted PBMC RNA gave rise to the TCR library. American Thyroid Association guidelines defined how Graves' disease was diagnosed. Germline V CDR1 and CDR2: KGHSH, LQKENI. V lost 3 bases, J lost 2 bases, and 13 bases lay in between. The CDR3 consists of 15 residues. Arm-PCR with iRepertoire HTBI primers amplified the CDR3 regions for these TCR beta libraries. TCRdb processed the multiplex PCR reads anew with MiXCR; each CDR3 protein has one entry. In the table there are about 450,000 distinct CDR3 sequences, roughly a quarter of which are singletons. Turning to this clonotype: Its antigen is unknown.

The clonotype comes from a female donor with Graves disease. The chain uses TRBV18 and TRBJ2-5, with D possibly matching TRBD2 (6 bases). The sample here was peripheral blood mononuclear cells (PBMCs), taken when the disease was refractory, from a patient treated with antithyroid drugs. The CDR3 spells CASSPNGTPQETQYF. The CDR3 bases are TGTGCCAGCTCACCGAACGGGACTCCACAAGAGACCCAGTACTTC. Using reference TRBV18 and TRBJ2-5 for the parts outside the CDR3, the full variable domain is NAGVMQNPRHLVRRRGQEARLRCSPMKGHSHVYWYRQLPEEGLKFMVYLQKENIIDESGMPKERFSAEFPKEGPSILRIQQVVRGDSAAYFCASSPNGTPQETQYFGPGTRLLVL.